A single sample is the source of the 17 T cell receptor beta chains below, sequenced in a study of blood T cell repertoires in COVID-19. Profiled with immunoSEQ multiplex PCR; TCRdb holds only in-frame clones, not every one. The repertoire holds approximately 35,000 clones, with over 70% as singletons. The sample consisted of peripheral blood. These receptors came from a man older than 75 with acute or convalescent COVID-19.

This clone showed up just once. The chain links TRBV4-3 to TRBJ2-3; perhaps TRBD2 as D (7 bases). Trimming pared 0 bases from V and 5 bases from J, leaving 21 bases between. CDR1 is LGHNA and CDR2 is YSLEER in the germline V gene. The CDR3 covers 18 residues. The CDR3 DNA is TGCGCCAGCAGCCAAGAGAGTCCGATGCGGGGGCCGAGAGATACGCAGTATTTT. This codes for CASSQESPMRGPRDTQYF.

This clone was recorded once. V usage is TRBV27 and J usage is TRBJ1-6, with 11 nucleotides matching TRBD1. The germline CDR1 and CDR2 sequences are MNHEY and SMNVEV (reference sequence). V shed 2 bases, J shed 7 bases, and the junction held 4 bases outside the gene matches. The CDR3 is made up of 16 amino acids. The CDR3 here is CASSLPGQGANSPLHF. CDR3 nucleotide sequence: TGTGCCAGCAGTTTACCCGGACAGGGGGCGAATTCACCCCTCCACTTT.

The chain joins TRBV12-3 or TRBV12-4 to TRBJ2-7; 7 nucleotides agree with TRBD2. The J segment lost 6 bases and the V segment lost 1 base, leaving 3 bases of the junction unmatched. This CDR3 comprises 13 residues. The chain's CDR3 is CASSLGGTIEQYF. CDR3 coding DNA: TGTGCCAGCAGTTTAGGAGGGACTATCGAGCAGTACTTC.

The CDR3 reads CASSRDRGPTGELFF. The CDR3 DNA reads TGCGCCAGCAGCCGGGACAGGGGCCCCACCGGGGAGCTGTTTTTT. The chain combines TRBV5-1 with TRBJ2-2, with 10 bases lining up with TRBD1. The CDR3 loop spans 15 amino acids. V was clipped by 4 bases and J by 4 bases; unmatched bases: 4. The germline V gene has CDR1 SGHRS and CDR2 YFSETQ.

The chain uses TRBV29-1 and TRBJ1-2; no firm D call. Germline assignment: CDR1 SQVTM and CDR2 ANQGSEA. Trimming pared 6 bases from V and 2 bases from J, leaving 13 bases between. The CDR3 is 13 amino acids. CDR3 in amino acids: CSVLHGTNYGYTF. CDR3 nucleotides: TGCAGCGTACTACACGGAACGAACTATGGCTACACCTTC.

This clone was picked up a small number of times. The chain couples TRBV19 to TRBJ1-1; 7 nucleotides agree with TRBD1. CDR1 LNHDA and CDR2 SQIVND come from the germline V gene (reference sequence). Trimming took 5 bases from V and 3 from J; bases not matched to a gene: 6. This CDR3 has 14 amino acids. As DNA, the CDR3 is TGTGCCAGTAGTCTCCGGACAGGCTACACTGAAGCTTTCTTT. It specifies CASSLRTGYTEAFF.

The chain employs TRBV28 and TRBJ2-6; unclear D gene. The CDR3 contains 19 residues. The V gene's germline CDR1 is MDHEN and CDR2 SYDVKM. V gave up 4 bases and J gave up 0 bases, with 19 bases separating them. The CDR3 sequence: CASSSPAGPSLSGANVLTF. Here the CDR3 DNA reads TGTGCCAGCAGTTCACCAGCTGGGCCTTCCCTCTCTGGGGCCAACGTCCTGACTTTC. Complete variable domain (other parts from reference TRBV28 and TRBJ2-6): DVKVTQSSRYLVKRTGEKVFLECVQDMDHENMFWYRQDPGLGLRLIYFSYDVKMKEKGDIPEGYSVSREKKERFSLILESASTNQTSMYLCASSSPAGPSLSGANVLTFGAGSRLTVL.

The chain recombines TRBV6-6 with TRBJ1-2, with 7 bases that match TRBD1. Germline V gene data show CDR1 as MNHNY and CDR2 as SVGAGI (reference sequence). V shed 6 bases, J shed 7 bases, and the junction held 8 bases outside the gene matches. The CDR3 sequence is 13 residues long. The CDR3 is CASSPDRVGGYTF. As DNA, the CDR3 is TGTGCCAGCAGCCCCGACAGGGTCGGTGGCTACACCTTC.

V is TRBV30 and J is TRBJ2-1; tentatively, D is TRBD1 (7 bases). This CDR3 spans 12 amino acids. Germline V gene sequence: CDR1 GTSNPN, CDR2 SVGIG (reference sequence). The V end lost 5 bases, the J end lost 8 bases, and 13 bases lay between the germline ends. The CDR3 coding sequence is TGTGCCTGGGACGGAGGGGGCGATGAGCAGTTCTTC. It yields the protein CAWDGGGDEQFF.

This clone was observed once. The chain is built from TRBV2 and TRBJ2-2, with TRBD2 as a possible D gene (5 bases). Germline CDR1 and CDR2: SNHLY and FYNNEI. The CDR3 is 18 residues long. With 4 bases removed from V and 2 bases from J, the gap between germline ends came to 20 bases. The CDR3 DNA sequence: TGTGCCAGCAGTGTCTCGGGGAGCCGACTCCTAAACACCGGGGAGCTGTTTTTT. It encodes CASSVSGSRLLNTGELFF.

CDR3 bases: TGTGCCAGTAGTATGAGCGGGAGCCAAGAGACCCAGTACTTC. It is translated as CASSMSGSQETQYF. This chain joins TRBV19 and TRBJ2-5; TRBD2 matches at 8 bases. The CDR3 loop spans 14 amino acids. J lost 1 base, V lost 3 bases, and 1 base had no gene match. Germline V gene lookup returns CDR1 LNHDA and CDR2 SQIVND (reference sequence).

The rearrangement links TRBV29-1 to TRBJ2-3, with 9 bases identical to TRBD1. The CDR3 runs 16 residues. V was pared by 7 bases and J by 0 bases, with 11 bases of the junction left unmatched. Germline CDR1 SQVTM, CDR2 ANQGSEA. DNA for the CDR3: TGCAGCGCCGCCGGGGCTGGGACAGGGAGCACAGATACGCAGTATTTT. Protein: CSAAGAGTGSTDTQYF.

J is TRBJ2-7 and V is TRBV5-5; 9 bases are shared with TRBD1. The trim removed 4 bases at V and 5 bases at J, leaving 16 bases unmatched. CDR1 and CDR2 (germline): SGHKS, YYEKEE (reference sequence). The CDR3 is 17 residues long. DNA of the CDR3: TGTGCCAGCAGCGTCCTGGGGTCCGGGACAGGGAAGGACGAGCAGTACTTC. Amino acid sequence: CASSVLGSGTGKDEQYF.

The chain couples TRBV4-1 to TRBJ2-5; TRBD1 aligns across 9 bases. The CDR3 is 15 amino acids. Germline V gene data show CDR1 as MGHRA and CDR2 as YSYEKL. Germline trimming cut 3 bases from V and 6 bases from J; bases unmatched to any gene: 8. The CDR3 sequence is CASSQIGTGQKTQYF. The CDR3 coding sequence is TGCGCCAGCAGCCAGATAGGGACAGGGCAGAAGACCCAGTACTTC.

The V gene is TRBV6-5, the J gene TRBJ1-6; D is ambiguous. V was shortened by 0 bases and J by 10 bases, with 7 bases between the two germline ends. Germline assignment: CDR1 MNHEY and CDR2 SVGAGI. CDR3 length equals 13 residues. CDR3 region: CASSYSAWSPLHF. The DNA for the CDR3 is TGTGCCAGCAGTTACTCGGCTTGGTCACCCCTCCACTTT.

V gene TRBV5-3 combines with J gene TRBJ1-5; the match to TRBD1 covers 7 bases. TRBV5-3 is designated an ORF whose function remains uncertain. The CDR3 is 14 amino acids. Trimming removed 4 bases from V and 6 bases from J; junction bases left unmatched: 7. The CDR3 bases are TGTGCCAGAAGCGCCCGAGGGGGCGGTCAGCCCCAGCATTTT. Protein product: CARSARGGGQPQHF.

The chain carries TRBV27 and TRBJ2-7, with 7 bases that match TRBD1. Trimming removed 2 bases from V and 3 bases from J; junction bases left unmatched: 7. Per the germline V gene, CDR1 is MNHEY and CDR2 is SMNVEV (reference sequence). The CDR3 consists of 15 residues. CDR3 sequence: CASSLGQGVLYEQYF. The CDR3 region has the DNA TGTGCCAGCAGTTTAGGGCAGGGGGTCCTCTACGAGCAGTACTTC.